This T cell receptor (beta chain) was profiled in a study of T cell repertoires in aging, cancer and after chemotherapy (dated by TCRdb to about 2019). Concerning the study at large: The donors fell into six age groups ranging from 30 or younger to 70 or older, and each group had at least three individuals. The full dataset contained several million TCR reads. In the solid tumor group, the paired samples taken before and after chemotherapy came from brain tumor (glioblastoma) patients given temozolomide-based therapy. To examine immunoaging and T cell reconstitution after chemotherapy, the study profiled TCR beta repertoires in peripheral blood from healthy donors and cancer patients. The cohort comprised 200 to 250 cancer patients, over 90 with hematological and around 120 with solid cancers, plus 95 healthy donors as a reference group.

This clonotype was counted between two and nine times. Its antigen is currently not known. Per-nucleotide qualities are absent, and no much larger clonotype sits a single base away. TCR beta rearrangements were amplified from genomic DNA extracted from peripheral blood rather than from sorted cells or RNA. Germline trimming: 6 bases from V, 7 bases from J; junction bases outside gene matches: 10. Taken from cysteine to phenylalanine, the CDR3 has 15 residues. Only the CDR3 portion is preserved as DNA: 45 bases, with reading frame beginning at the first base. Sequences MDHEN (CDR1) and SYDVKM (CDR2) are obtained from the germline V gene. Paper-wide results and their limitations: Compared with age-matched healthy donors, untreated patients with hematological or solid cancers had significantly lower TCR diversity and higher clonality in blood. In healthy donors, the decline in TCR diversity with age was mainly explained by loss of richness, whereas in cancer patients loss of evenness was also found to contribute. In both cancer cohorts, the median generation probability rose over the chemotherapy interval, which suggests that the repertoire was reconstituted through rebound thymic output. According to the authors, the repertoire data do not permit conclusions about immunological memory after chemotherapy.

Using a mixed TRB-A/B primer pool, multiplex touch-down PCR amplified rearranged TRB sequences covering the V, D and J segments. Illumina adapters and sample indices were added to the amplicons in two consecutive PCR reactions performed with Phusion HS II polymerase. Amplicons were gel-purified with the NucleoSpin Gel and PCR Clean-up kit, then checked with Qubit and an Agilent 2100 Bioanalyzer. Libraries were sequenced on an Illumina MiSeq using 600-cycle, single-indexed, paired-end runs. In the source study's methods: TRB sequences were processed with MiXCR versions 2.12 and 3.0.5. Each unique CDR3 nucleotide sequence was treated as one clone, and only productive sequences with two or more reads were kept. The repertoire metrics were Shannon diversity, evenness, clonality (defined as one minus evenness), and alpha-parameterized diversity profiles covering alpha 0 to 5. The IGoR algorithm was used to calculate generation probabilities for clones in the paired samples taken before and after chemotherapy. TCRdb reprocessed the public reads (quality trimming at Q25 with fastp, clone calling with MiXCR) and kept in-frame beta chains. Records with the same CDR3 protein are collapsed into one entry carrying the most frequent genes and DNA. The V and J calls were determined by TCRdb, not by the authors. The sample has approximately 2,000 distinct CDR3 sequences on record, under 30% of them singletons. About a tenth of the sample belongs to the ten largest clones.

The sequence joins TRBV28 to TRBJ1-4; a stretch of 8 junction bases matches TRBD1. The sequenced sample consisted of blood. The TCR originated in a human donor with a solid tumor. The bases are TGTGCCAGCAGAGGACCGGACAGGGCTTCTGAAAAACTGTTTTTT. It translates as CASRGPDRASEKLFF.